The clone carrying this T cell receptor beta chain was observed a few times. This entry belongs to a study of cytomegalovirus exposure and HLA in healthy donors. CDR1 and CDR2 (germline): SGHTA, FQGTGA. V was pared by 2 bases and J by 3 bases, with 14 bases between. The CDR3 is 15 residues long. The PCR had 60 Vbeta and 13 Jbeta primers. Authors' processing steps: A later analysis counted about 80 million unique TCR beta chains, 9.5 million to 12 million shared. The protocol was immunoSEQ multiplex PCR, while the TCRdb copy is restricted to in-frame clones and leaves out a portion. The DNA was the basis for D and trimming; V, J and clone size are from that table. Of about 50,000 clones in the sample, 60% to 85% were seen once.

The chain has TRBV7-3 and TRBJ2-7; TRBD2 is a possible D gene (6 bases). This clonotype was obtained from a man aged 30 to 39 in good health and CMV-seropositive. Material: PBMCs. The DNA of the CDR3 is TGTGCCAGCAGCTTAGGGCGCGGGGATGGCTACGAGCAGTACTTC. Translated: CASSLGRGDGYEQYF.